This is a list of T cell receptor beta chains from one sample in a study of T cells in Graves' hyperthyroidism and ophthalmopathy. TCRdb re-derived calls from the multiplex PCR reads in MiXCR, one entry per CDR3 protein. The sample lists hundreds of thousands of distinct CDR3 sequences; about 43% were seen once. Sequenced input: peripheral blood or thyroid tissue (not recorded which). The receptors here all came from a young woman with Graves' hyperthyroidism. The conserved cysteine and the conserved F or W are not part of the CDR3 here. Each record gives: V gene, CDR3 protein.

TRBV24-1 | ATSEGGSAQY
TRBV29-1 | SGDRGLEAF
TRBV7-9 | ASAGTTGNTIY
TRBV29-1 | SVEATGTGAGGYT
TRBV15 | ATSRRQGGNQPQH
TRBV5-6 | ASSLELTEWGGYT
TRBV20-1 | SAKDPTSYNEQF
TRBV2 | ASIRAANTGELF
TRBV20-1 | SARSEILGYGYT
TRBV19 | ASSSRDRAYNQPQH
TRBV13 | ASSPTGTSGYEQY
TRBV10-3 | AITLGLAAERQETQY
TRBV6-4 | ASSDGQGDTEAF
TRBV5-4 | ASSYPGDRVIGYT
TRBV7-2 | ASSLLPSETEAF
TRBV5-6 | ASSTGTVNQPQH
TRBV29-1 | SVVGAGYGYT
TRBV15 | ATSSLVGLGANVLT
TRBV5-1 | ASSLMGANEKLF
TRBV10-3 | AIRMGQGGSGNTIY
TRBV7-2 | ASSRRGTSGSYT
TRBV2 | ASSEEYPYQPQH
TRBV7-9 | ASSLAPKNTEAF
TRBV5-1 | ASSRELSGSRYEQY
TRBV19 | ATAGQELPNYGYT
TRBV10-3 | AISEIPGTGYNSPLH
TRBV5-6 | ASSLIQGTGETQY